Sequencing of this T cell receptor (beta chain) was carried out in a study of T cell changes during pregnancy in multiple sclerosis. Per the germline V gene, CDR1 is SEHNR and CDR2 is FQNEAQ (reference sequence). The V end lost 4 bases, the J end lost 6 bases, and 15 bases lay between the germline ends. CDR3 size: 14 residues. The assay was immunoSEQ multiplex PCR, and TCRdb's table has in-frame clones only and misses some. Of about 28,000 clones listed, 85% are singletons. The J gene is TRBJ1-2, the V gene TRBV7-9; no definite D call. The sequenced sample was CD8+ T cells from peripheral blood mononuclear cells, obtained after pregnancy. This sequence was found in a female donor with multiple sclerosis, enrolled in a pregnancy study. The CDR3 DNA reads as TGTGCCAGCAGCTATGACGAGGCGATACATGGCTACACCTTC. Translating gives CASSYDEAIHGYTF.